The clone carrying this T cell receptor beta chain was observed at least ten times. The antigen is unknown. There are 14 residues in the CDR3. CDR1 and CDR2 from the germline V gene are MNHEY and SVGAGI. The V gene lost 2 bases and the J gene lost 7 bases, with 12 bases spanning the gap. General study findings and limits: In terms of TCR gene usage, tumor memory CD4+ T cells clustered together with blood and lymph node memory CD4+ cells, as well as with lymph node naive CD4+ cells.

TCRdb itself ran the 5' RACE reads through MiXCR, one entry per CDR3 protein. The sample includes about 50,000 distinct CDR3 sequences, 25% to 30% of them seen just once. The sequenced sample was naive CD4+ T cells sorted from blood. Subset defined: naive CD4+ T cells, CD4+CD45RA+CD25-. The receptor comes from a female donor with breast cancer. V gene TRBV6-5 combines with J gene TRBJ2-1, with D unclear. CDR3 amino acids: CASSYVSRQNEQFF. The DNA of the CDR3 is TGTGCCAGCAGTTACGTTTCTCGTCAAAATGAGCAGTTCTTC.